This T cell receptor beta chain was sequenced during a study of blood T cell repertoires in COVID-19. In the study overall: In each case, the material was cDNA or gDNA derived from T cells, B-cell-depleted T cells, or PBMCs.

The table came from immunoSEQ multiplex PCR; TCRdb's copy has only in-frame clones and leaves some out. Among fewer than 90,000 clones listed, roughly 87% were seen once. CDR3 length: 15 residues. Germline V gene lookup returns CDR1 SGHDN and CDR2 FVKESK. V dropped 0 bases and J dropped 10 bases, with 13 bases sitting between them. Sequencing was carried out using peripheral blood. The J gene is TRBJ1-6, the V gene TRBV14; D unclear. The TCR sequence derives from a man aged 65 to 79 with acute or convalescent COVID-19. CDR3 nucleotide sequence: TGTGCCAGCAGCCAAGACAGGTATCCGGCCTCACCCCTCCACTTT. As protein: CASSQDRYPASPLHF.